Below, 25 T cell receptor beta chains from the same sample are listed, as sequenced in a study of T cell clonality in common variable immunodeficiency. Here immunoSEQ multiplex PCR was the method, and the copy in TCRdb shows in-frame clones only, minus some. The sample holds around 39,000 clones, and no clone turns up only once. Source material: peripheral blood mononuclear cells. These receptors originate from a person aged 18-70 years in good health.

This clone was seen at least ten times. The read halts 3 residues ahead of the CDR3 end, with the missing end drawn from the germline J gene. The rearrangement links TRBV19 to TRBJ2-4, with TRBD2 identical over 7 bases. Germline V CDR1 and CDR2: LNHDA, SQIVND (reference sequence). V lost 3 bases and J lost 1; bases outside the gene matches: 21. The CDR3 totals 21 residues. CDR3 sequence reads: CASSIAGWRESTGGAKNIQYF. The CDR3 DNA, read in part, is TGTGCCAGTAGTATCGCTGGGTGGCGGGAGTCGACGGGTGGGGCCAAAAACATT.

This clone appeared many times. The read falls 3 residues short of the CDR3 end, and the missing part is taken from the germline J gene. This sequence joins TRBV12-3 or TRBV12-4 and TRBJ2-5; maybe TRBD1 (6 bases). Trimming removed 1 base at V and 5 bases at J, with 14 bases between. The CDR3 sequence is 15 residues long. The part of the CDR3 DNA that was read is TGTGCCAGCAGTTTAGGGTCCGGGACACTGGAGACC. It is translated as CASSLGSGTLET. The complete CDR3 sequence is CASSLGSGTLETQYF.

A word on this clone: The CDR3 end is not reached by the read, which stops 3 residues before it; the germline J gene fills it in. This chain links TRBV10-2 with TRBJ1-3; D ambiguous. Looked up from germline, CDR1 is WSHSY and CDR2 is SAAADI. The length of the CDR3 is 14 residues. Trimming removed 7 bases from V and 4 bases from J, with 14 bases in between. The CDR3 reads CASTSGRAGNTIYF. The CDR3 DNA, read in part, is TGCGCCAGCACTTCGGGGAGGGCCGGAAACACC.

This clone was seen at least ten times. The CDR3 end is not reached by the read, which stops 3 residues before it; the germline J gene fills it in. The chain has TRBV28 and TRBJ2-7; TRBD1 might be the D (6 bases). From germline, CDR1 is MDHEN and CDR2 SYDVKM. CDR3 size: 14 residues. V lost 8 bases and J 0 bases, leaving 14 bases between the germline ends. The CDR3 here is CASGRGGSSYEQYF. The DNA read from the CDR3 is TGTGCCAGCGGCAGGGGTGGCTCCTCCTACGAG.

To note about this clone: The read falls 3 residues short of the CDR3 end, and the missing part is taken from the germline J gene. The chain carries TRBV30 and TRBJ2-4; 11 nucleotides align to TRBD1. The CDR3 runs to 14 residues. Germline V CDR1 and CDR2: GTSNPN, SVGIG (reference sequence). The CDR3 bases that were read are TGTGCCTGGAGGGGACAGGGGGTAAACTATGGT. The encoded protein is CAWRGQGVNYG. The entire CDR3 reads CAWRGQGVNYGQYF.

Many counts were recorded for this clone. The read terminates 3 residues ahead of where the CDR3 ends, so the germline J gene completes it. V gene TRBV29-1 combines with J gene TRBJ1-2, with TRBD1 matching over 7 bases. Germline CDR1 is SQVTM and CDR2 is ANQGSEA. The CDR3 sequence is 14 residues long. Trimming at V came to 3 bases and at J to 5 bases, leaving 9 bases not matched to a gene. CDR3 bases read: TGCAGCGTTGAGGGAAACCAGGGGGGATATGGC. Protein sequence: CSVEGNQGGYG. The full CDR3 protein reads CSVEGNQGGYGYTF.

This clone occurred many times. CDR3 residues: CASSEGSGTAYEQYF. CDR3 DNA (partial): TGTGCCAGCAGTGAAGGTTCGGGGACAGCCTACGAG. J is TRBJ2-7 and V is TRBV6-1; 7 positions match TRBD1. The read terminates 3 residues ahead of where the CDR3 ends, so the germline J gene completes it. V trimming: 1 base; J trimming: 2 bases; junction bases outside the gene matches: 5. Germline CDR1 MNHNS, CDR2 SASEGT. This CDR3 contains 15 residues.

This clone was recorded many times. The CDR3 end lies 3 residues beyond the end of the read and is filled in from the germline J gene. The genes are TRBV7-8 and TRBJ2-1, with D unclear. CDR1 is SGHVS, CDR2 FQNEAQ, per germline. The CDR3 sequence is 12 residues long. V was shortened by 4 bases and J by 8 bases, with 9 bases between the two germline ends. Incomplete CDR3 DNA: TGTGCCAGCAGCTCGGGTGGATATGAG. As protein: CASSSGGYE. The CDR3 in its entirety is CASSSGGYEQFF.

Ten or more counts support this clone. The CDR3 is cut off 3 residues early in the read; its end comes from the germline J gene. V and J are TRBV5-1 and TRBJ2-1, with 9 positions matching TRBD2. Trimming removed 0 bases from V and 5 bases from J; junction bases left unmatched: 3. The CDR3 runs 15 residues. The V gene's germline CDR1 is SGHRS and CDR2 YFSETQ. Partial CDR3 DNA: TGCGCCAGCAGCTTGGGCGGGAGGGTCAACAATGAG. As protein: CASSLGGRVNNE. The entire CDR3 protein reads CASSLGGRVNNEQFF.

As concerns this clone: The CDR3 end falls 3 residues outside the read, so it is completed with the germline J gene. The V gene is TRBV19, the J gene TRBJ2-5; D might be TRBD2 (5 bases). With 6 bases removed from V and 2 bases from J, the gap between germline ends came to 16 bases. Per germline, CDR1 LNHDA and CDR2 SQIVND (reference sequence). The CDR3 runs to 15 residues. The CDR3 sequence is CASRRGAEGQETQYF. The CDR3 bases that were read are TGTGCCAGTAGACGAGGAGCGGAAGGGCAAGAGACC.

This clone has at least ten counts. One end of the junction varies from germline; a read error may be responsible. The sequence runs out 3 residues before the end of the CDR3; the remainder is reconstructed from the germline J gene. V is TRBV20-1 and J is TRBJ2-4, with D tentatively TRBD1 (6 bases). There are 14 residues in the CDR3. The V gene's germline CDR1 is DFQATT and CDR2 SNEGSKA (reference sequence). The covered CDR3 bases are TGCAGTGCCAGAGATCCAGGGGACGTGGGCATT. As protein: CSARDPGDVGI. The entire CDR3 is CSARDPGDVGIQYF.

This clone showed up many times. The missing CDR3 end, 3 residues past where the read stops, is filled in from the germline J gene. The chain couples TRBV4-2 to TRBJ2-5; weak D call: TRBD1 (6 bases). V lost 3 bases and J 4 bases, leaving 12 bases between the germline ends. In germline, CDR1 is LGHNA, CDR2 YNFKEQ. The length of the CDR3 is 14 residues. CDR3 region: CASSQTQGSETQYF. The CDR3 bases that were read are TGTGCCAGCAGCCAGACACAGGGATCAGAGACC.

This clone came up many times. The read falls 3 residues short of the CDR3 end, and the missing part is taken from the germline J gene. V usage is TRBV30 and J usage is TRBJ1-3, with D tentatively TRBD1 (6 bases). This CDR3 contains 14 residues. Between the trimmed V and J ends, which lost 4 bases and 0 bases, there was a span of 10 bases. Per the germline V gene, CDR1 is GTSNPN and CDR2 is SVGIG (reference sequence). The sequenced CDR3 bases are TGTGCCTGGAAATTGGACAGCTCTGGAAACACC. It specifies CAWKLDSSGNT. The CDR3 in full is CAWKLDSSGNTIYF.

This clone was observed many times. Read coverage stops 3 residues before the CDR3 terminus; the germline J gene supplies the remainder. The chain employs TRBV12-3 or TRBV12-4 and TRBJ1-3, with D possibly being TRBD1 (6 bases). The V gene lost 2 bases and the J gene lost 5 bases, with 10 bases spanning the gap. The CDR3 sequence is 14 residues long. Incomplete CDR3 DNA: TGTGCCAGCAGTTTACCAGGGGTGAGAAACACC. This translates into CASSLPGVRNT. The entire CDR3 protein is CASSLPGVRNTIYF.

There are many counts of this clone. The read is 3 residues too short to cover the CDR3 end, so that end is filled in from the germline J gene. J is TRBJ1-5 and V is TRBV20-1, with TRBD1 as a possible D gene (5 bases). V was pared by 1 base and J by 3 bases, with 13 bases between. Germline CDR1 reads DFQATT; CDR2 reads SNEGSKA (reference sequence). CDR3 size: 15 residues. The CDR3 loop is CSARVLRGINQPQHF. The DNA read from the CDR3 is TGCAGTGCTAGAGTTCTGCGGGGCATCAATCAGCCC.

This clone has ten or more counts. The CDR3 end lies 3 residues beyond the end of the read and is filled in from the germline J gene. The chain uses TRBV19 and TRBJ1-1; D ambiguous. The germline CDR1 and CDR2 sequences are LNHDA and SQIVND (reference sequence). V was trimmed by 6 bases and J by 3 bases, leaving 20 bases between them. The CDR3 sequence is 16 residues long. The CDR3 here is CASSRGQVGVDTEAFF. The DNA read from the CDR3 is TGTGCCAGTAGCCGGGGTCAGGTGGGTGTGGACACTGAA.

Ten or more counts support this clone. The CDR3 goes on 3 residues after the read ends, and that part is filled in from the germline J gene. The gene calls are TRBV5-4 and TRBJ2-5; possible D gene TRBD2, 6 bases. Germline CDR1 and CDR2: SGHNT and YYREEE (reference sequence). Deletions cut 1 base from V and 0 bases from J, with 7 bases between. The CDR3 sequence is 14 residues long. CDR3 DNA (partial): TGTGCCAGCAGCTTGACGGGGGACCAAGAGACC. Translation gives CASSLTGDQET. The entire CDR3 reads CASSLTGDQETQYF.

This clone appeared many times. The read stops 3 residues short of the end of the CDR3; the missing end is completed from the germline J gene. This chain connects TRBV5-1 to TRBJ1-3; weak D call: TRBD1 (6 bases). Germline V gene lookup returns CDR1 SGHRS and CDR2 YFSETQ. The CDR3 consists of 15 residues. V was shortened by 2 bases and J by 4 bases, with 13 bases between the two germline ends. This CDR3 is CASSLGGARGNTIYF. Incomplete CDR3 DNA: TGCGCCAGCAGCTTAGGGGGGGCGCGAGGAAACACC.

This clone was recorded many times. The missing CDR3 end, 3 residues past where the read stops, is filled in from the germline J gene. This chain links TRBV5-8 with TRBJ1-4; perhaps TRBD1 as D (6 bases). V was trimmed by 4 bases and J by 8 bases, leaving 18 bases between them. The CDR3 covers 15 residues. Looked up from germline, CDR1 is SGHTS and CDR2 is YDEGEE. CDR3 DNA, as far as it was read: TGTGCCAGCAGCAAGCGACAGGCGGGAAGGGAAAAA. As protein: CASSKRQAGREK. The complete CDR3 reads CASSKRQAGREKLFF.

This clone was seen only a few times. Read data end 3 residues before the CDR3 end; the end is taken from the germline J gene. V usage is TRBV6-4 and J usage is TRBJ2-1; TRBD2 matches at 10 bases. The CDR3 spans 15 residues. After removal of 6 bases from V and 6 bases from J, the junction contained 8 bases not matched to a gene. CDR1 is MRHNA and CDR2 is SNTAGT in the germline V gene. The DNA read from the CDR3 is TGTGCCAGCAGGAAGCTAGCGGGAGAACCCAATGAG. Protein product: CASRKLAGEPNE. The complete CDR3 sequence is CASRKLAGEPNEQFF.

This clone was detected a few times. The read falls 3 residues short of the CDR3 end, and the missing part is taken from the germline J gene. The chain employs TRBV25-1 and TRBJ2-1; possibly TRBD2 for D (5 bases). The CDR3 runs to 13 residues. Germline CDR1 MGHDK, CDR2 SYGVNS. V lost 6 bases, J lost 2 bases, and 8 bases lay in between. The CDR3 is CASRDSAYNEQFF. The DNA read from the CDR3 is TGTGCCAGCAGGGACTCCGCCTACAATGAG.

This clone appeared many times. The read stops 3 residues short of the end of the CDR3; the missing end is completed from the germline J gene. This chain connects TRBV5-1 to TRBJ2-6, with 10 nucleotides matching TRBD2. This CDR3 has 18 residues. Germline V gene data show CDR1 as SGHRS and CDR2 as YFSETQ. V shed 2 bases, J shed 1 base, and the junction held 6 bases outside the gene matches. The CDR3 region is CASSFTSGILSGANVLTF. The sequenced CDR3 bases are TGCGCCAGCAGCTTTACTAGCGGGATATTATCTGGGGCCAACGTC. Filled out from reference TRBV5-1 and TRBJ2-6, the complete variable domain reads KAGVTQTPRYLIKTRGQQVTLSCSPISGHRSVSWYQQTPGQGLQFLFEYFSETQRNKGNFPGRFSGRQFSNSRSEMNVSTLELGDSALYLCASSFTSGILSGANVLTFGAGSRLTVL.

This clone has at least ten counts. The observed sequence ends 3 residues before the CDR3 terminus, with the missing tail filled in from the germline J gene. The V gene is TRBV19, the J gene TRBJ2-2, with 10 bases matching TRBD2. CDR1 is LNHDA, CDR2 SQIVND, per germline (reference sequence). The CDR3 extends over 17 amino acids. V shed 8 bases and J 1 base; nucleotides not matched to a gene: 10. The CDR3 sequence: CASGVEASGRNTGELFF. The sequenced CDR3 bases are TGTGCCAGTGGGGTTGAGGCTAGCGGGAGGAACACCGGGGAG.

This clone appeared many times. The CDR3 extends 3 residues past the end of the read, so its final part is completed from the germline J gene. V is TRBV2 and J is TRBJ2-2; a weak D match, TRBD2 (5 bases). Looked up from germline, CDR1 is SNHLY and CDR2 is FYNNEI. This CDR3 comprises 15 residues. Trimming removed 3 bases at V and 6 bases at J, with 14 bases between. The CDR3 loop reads CASSDSTTTAGELFF. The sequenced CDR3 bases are TGTGCCAGCAGTGATTCCACGACTACTGCCGGGGAG. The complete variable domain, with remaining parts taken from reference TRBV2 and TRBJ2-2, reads EPEVTQTPSHQVTQMGQEVILRCVPISNHLYFYWYRQILGQKVEFLVSFYNNEISEKSEIFDDQFSVERPDGSNFTLKIRSTKLEDSAMYFCASSDSTTTAGELFFGEGSRLTVL.

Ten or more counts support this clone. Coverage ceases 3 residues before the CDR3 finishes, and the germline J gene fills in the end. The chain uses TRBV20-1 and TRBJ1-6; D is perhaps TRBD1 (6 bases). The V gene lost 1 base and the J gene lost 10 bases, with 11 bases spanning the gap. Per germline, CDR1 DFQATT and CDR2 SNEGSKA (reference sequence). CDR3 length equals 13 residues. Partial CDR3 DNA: TGCAGTGCTAGAGTCCCGACAGGCTCACCC. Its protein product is CSARVPTGSP. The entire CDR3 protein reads CSARVPTGSPLHF.